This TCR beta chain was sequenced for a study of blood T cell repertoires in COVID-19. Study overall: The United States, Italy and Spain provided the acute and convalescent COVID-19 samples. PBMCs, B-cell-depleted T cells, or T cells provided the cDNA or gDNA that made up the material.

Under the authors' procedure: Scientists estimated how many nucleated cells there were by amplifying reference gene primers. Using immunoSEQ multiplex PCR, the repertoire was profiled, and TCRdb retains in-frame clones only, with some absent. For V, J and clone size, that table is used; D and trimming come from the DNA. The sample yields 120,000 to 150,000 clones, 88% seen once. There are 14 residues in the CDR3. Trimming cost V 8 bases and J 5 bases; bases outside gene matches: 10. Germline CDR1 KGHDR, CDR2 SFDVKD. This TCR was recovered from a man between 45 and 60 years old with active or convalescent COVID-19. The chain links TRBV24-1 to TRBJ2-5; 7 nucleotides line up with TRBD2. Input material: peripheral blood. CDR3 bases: TGTGCCACCATTTGGGGGGGTGTAAGGGAGACCCAGTACTTC. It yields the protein CATIWGGVRETQYF.